This T cell receptor (beta chain) emerged from a study of beta chain features in type 1 diabetes. Study findings and constraints: PCR, the amplification step, might favor shorter templates, equally in patients and controls. People with Type 1 diabetes carried modestly yet significantly shorter TCRB CDR3s in all four CD4+ subsets. Individuals with type 1 diabetes displayed fewer insertions and more deletions at VDJ junctions.

As regards this clone: Its antigen is unknown.

Investigators reverse transcribed all isolated RNA, so they sequenced expressed TCRB transcripts. Data came from immunoSEQ multiplex PCR; TCRdb stores just in-frame clones and leaves some out. Among 600,000 to 700,000 clones listed, around 12% were seen once. Stem cell-like memory, regulatory, central memory and naive CD4+ cells were sorted via CD45RO/CCR7/CD25/CD127/CD95/CD27. Sorted cells reached over 95% purity in every population. The V gene's germline CDR1 is MDHEN and CDR2 SYDVKM. The CDR3 consists of 15 residues. Trimming pared 2 bases from V and 6 bases from J, leaving 17 bases between. Sequenced input: naive CD4+ T cells from blood. The receptor comes from a man aged 25-45 years with type 1 diabetes. The chain links TRBV28 to TRBJ2-7; D is unclear. CDR3 sequence: CASSLLDASGFEQYF. The CDR3 nucleotides read TGTGCCAGCAGTTTACTGGACGCCAGTGGGTTCGAGCAGTACTTC.